This is a list of T cell receptor beta chains from one sample in a study of blood T cell repertoires in COVID-19. Sequencing was performed with immunoSEQ multiplex PCR; in TCRdb, only in-frame clones are kept and a portion is missing. In the table there are 50,000 to 60,000 clones, 90% of which are singletons. Input material: peripheral blood. Receptor source: a woman older than 75 with acute or convalescent COVID-19. The CDR3 runs from the conserved cysteine through the conserved F or W. Fields, in order: CDR3 protein, CDR3 DNA, D gene, J gene, clone size, V gene. The D gene is left open where the match is weak. Size tells how often a clone was seen (once, few, many) or the class of an expanded clone, and some rows leave it out.

CDR3: CASSSQGFDDGYTF
DNA: TGTGCCAGCAGCTCTCAGGGGTTTGACGATGGCTACACCTTC
D: -
J: TRBJ1-2
size: -
V: TRBV7-9

CDR3: CASSQSGLSYNEQFF
DNA: TGTGCCAGCAGCCAGAGCGGGCTCTCCTACAATGAGCAGTTCTTC
D: -
J: TRBJ2-1
size: -
V: TRBV9

CDR3: CASSLGSNTEAFF
DNA: TGTGCCAGCAGCTTAGGGAGTAACACTGAAGCTTTCTTT
D: -
J: TRBJ1-1
size: -
V: TRBV11-2

CDR3: CASSSWGGNTGELFF
DNA: TGTGCCAGCAGCTCCTGGGGGGGCAACACCGGGGAGCTGTTTTTT
D: -
J: TRBJ2-2
size: -
V: TRBV27

CDR3: CASSRRGLAVSSYNEQFF
DNA: TGTGCCAGTAGCCGCCGGGGACTAGCAGTTAGCTCCTACAATGAGCAGTTCTTC
D: TRBD2
J: TRBJ2-1
size: -
V: TRBV19

CDR3: CASSEQPGQTYEQYF
DNA: TGTGCCAGCAGTGAGCAACCGGGACAGACATACGAGCAGTACTTC
D: TRBD1
J: TRBJ2-7
size: once
V: TRBV2

CDR3: CASSGGWGSSHNEQFF
DNA: TGTGCCAGCAGCGGAGGGTGGGGGAGTAGTCACAATGAGCAGTTCTTC
D: -
J: TRBJ2-1
size: -
V: TRBV7-3

CDR3: CASSQNRNTEAFF
DNA: TGTGCCAGCAGCCAAAACAGAAACACTGAAGCTTTCTTT
D: -
J: TRBJ1-1
size: few
V: TRBV14

CDR3: CASSLEAGGYGYTF
DNA: TGTGCCAGCAGCTTAGAGGCAGGGGGGTATGGCTACACCTTC
D: TRBD1
J: TRBJ1-2
size: once
V: TRBV11-2

CDR3: CASSLWSGEKLFF
DNA: TGTGCCAGCAGCTTATGGAGTGGGGAAAAACTGTTTTTT
D: -
J: TRBJ1-4
size: -
V: TRBV5-5

CDR3: CASREASYEQYF
DNA: TGTGCCAGTCGGGAGGCCTCCTACGAGCAGTACTTC
D: TRBD2
J: TRBJ2-7
size: -
V: TRBV2

CDR3: CASSQGTSGYTGELFF
DNA: TGTGCCAGCAGCCAAGGGACTAGCGGATACACCGGGGAGCTGTTTTTT
D: TRBD2
J: TRBJ2-2
size: -
V: TRBV3-1/TRBV3-2

CDR3: CASIQGGNTEAFF
DNA: TGTGCCAGTATACAGGGCGGGAACACTGAAGCTTTCTTT
D: -
J: TRBJ1-1
size: -
V: TRBV19

CDR3: CASISPGENIQYF
DNA: TGTGCCAGCATCAGTCCGGGAGAAAACATTCAGTACTTC
D: -
J: TRBJ2-4
size: -
V: TRBV2

CDR3: CASSLEGTGTVYYTF
DNA: TGTGCCAGCAGCTTGGAGGGGACAGGAACGGTCTACTACACCTTC
D: TRBD1
J: TRBJ1-2
size: -
V: TRBV5-4

CDR3: CASSQDGGSSYNSPLHF
DNA: TGCGCCAGCAGCCAAGATGGGGGCAGCTCCTATAATTCACCCCTCCACTTT
D: -
J: TRBJ1-6
size: -
V: TRBV4-3

CDR3: CASSQDGGTFNTEAFF
DNA: TGTGCCAGCAGCCAAGATGGAGGCACATTTAACACTGAAGCTTTCTTT
D: -
J: TRBJ1-1
size: once
V: TRBV3-1/TRBV3-2

CDR3: CASSPSPTPNTEAFF
DNA: TGTGCCAGCTCACCAAGTCCAACTCCGAACACTGAAGCTTTCTTT
D: -
J: TRBJ1-1
size: -
V: TRBV18

CDR3: CASESYTGAGGSLEQFF
DNA: TGTGCCAGTGAATCATACACGGGGGCGGGAGGGTCCCTTGAGCAGTTCTTC
D: TRBD2
J: TRBJ2-1
size: few
V: TRBV19

CDR3: CASSTAGTGGTEAFF
DNA: TGTGCCAGCAGTACTGCCGGGACAGGGGGCACTGAAGCTTTCTTT
D: TRBD1
J: TRBJ1-1
size: -
V: TRBV28

CDR3: CASRGTSGRVYEQYF
DNA: TGTGCCAGCAGGGGGACTAGCGGGAGGGTCTACGAGCAGTACTTC
D: TRBD2
J: TRBJ2-7
size: -
V: TRBV28

CDR3: CASTPPDRDTQYF
DNA: TGTGCTAGTACTCCCCCCGACAGAGATACGCAGTATTTT
D: -
J: TRBJ2-3
size: once
V: TRBV12-5

CDR3: CASSRDSNQPQHF
DNA: TGTGCCAGCAGTCGAGATAGCAATCAGCCCCAGCATTTT
D: -
J: TRBJ1-5
size: -
V: TRBV28

CDR3: CASSTTGDANYGYTF
DNA: TGTGCCAGTAGTACAACAGGGGACGCTAACTATGGCTACACCTTC
D: TRBD1
J: TRBJ1-2
size: -
V: TRBV19

CDR3: CASSRREIPNEQFF
DNA: TGTGCCAGCAGCCGGCGGGAGATCCCCAATGAGCAGTTCTTC
D: TRBD2
J: TRBJ2-1
size: -
V: TRBV13

CDR3: CASRQGTRGVAQHF
DNA: TGTGCCAGTAGACAGGGGACCCGAGGGGTTGCCCAGCATTTT
D: TRBD1
J: TRBJ1-5
size: -
V: TRBV19

CDR3: CASSLTGTGDYGYTF
DNA: TGTGCCAGCAGCTTGACCGGGACAGGGGACTATGGCTACACCTTC
D: TRBD1
J: TRBJ1-2
size: -
V: TRBV7-2

CDR3: CASSQDDRANTEAFF
DNA: TGCGCCAGCAGCCAAGATGACAGGGCCAACACTGAAGCTTTCTTT
D: TRBD1
J: TRBJ1-1
size: -
V: TRBV4-1

CDR3: CASSYPGQGNYGYTF
DNA: TGTGCCAGCAGCTACCCGGGACAGGGCAACTATGGCTACACCTTC
D: TRBD1
J: TRBJ1-2
size: -
V: TRBV7-2

CDR3: CAISPGVFNEQFF
DNA: TGTGCCATCAGCCCAGGGGTTTTCAATGAGCAGTTCTTC
D: -
J: TRBJ2-1
size: -
V: TRBV10-3

CDR3: CATSRSTSGHNEQFF
DNA: TGTGCCACCAGCAGGTCCACTAGCGGGCACAATGAGCAGTTCTTC
D: TRBD2
J: TRBJ2-1
size: once
V: TRBV15

CDR3: CASSQERGLRDNEQFF
DNA: TGTGCCAGCAGCCAAGAACGGGGTTTGCGGGACAATGAGCAGTTCTTC
D: -
J: TRBJ2-1
size: -
V: TRBV3-1/TRBV3-2

CDR3: CASRYREWELYF
DNA: TGTGCCAGCAGGTACAGGGAGTGGGAGTTGTACTTC
D: -
J: TRBJ2-7
size: -
V: TRBV12-3/TRBV12-4

CDR3: CASSFGFESGEQFF
DNA: TGTGCCAGCAGCTTTGGTTTCGAAAGCGGAGAGCAGTTCTTC
D: -
J: TRBJ2-1
size: -
V: TRBV11-1

CDR3: CASTPQGRTGELFF
DNA: TGTGCCAGCACCCCACAGGGGCGGACCGGGGAGCTGTTTTTT
D: TRBD1
J: TRBJ2-2
size: -
V: TRBV6-2/TRBV6-3

CDR3: CASSVASTSGRAAQYF
DNA: TGTGCCAGCAGCGTAGCTTCGACTAGCGGGAGGGCCGCTCAGTACTTC
D: TRBD2
J: TRBJ2-5
size: -
V: TRBV9

CDR3: CASSRTATNEKLFF
DNA: TGTGCCAGCAGTCGGACAGCAACTAATGAAAAACTGTTTTTT
D: -
J: TRBJ1-4
size: -
V: TRBV6-2/TRBV6-3

CDR3: CASSYSIKPTYGYTF
DNA: TGTGCCAGCAGTTACTCTATAAAGCCAACTTATGGCTACACCTTC
D: -
J: TRBJ1-2
size: -
V: TRBV6-5

CDR3: CSTAFGEYYEETQYF
DNA: TGCAGCACGGCCTTCGGGGAGTACTATGAAGAGACCCAGTACTTC
D: -
J: TRBJ2-5
size: -
V: TRBV29-1

CDR3: CASSSHKGGTQYF
DNA: TGTGCCAGCAGTTCCCACAAAGGGGGTACGCAGTATTTT
D: -
J: TRBJ2-3
size: -
V: TRBV28

CDR3: CAWKGQGVGSSPLHF
DNA: TGTGCCTGGAAGGGACAGGGGGTTGGGTCTTCACCCCTCCACTTT
D: TRBD1
J: TRBJ1-6
size: few
V: TRBV30

CDR3: CASSQGAVNYGYTF
DNA: TGTGCCAGCTCACAGGGGGCCGTCAACTATGGCTACACCTTC
D: TRBD1
J: TRBJ1-2
size: -
V: TRBV18

CDR3: CASRATGSPDTQYF
DNA: TGTGCCAGTAGGGCGACGGGAAGTCCAGATACGCAGTATTTT
D: -
J: TRBJ2-3
size: -
V: TRBV19

CDR3: CASSLGEFTDTQYF
DNA: TGCGCCAGCAGCTTAGGGGAATTCACAGATACGCAGTATTTT
D: -
J: TRBJ2-3
size: -
V: TRBV5-1

CDR3: CASSHERGGGYTF
DNA: TGTGCCAGCAGCCATGAAAGGGGGGGAGGCTACACCTTC
D: -
J: TRBJ1-2
size: -
V: TRBV3-1/TRBV3-2